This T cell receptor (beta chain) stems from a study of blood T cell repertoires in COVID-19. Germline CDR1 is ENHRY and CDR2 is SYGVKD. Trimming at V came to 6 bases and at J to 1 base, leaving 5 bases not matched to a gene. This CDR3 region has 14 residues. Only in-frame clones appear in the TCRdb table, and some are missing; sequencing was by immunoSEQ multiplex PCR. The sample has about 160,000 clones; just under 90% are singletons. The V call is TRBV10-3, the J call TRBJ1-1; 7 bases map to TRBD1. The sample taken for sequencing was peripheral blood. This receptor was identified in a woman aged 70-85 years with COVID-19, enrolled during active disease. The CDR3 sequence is CAISGGQRNTEAFF. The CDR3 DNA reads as TGTGCCATCAGCGGGGGACAGCGGAACACTGAAGCTTTCTTT.